The clone carrying this T cell receptor beta chain was recorded once. The antigen is unknown. TCRdb recomputed calls from the 5' RACE reads with MiXCR, one row per CDR3 protein. The table shows about 240,000 distinct CDR3 sequences, with 10% to 15% occurring only once. These data belong to a study of identical twins. CDR1 is LNHDA, CDR2 SQIVND, per germline (reference sequence). Trimming at V came to 3 bases and at J to 4 bases, leaving 8 bases not matched to a gene. This CDR3 has 16 residues. Study-wide results and caveats: Insertions ran lower in abundant cord blood beta clonotypes, though not in memory repertoires. Conclusions came from cross-sectional statistical analysis, not from following the same donors.

These data also featured in a second study, about yellow fever vaccine responses in identical twins.

This rearrangement joins TRBV19 to TRBJ2-2; TRBD2 matches at 7 bases. The clonotype was recovered from a woman between 18 and 29 years old in good health. The sequencing input was memory (CD45RO+) T cells sorted from blood. CDR3 region: CASSIFGGSATGELFF. The CDR3 DNA follows: TGTGCCAGTAGTATTTTTGGCGGGAGCGCCACCGGGGAGCTGTTTTTT.